The 10 T cell receptor beta chains below all came from one sample that was sequenced in a study of blood T cell repertoires in COVID-19. Using immunoSEQ multiplex PCR, the repertoire was profiled, and TCRdb retains in-frame clones only, with some absent. Among roughly 140,000 clones listed, about four fifths were seen once. Source material: peripheral blood. Receptors were obtained from a human donor with acute or convalescent COVID-19. The donor label of this sample is uncertain.

The chain links TRBV27 to TRBJ2-7, with 9 bases that match TRBD1. Per the germline V gene, CDR1 is MNHEY and CDR2 is SMNVEV (reference sequence). J lost 6 bases, V lost 7 bases, and 4 bases had no gene match. The CDR3 extends over 12 amino acids. The CDR3 nucleotides read TGTGCCAGCATGGGGACAGGGCTCGAGCAGTACTTC. This encodes CASMGTGLEQYF.

The V and J genes are TRBV30 and TRBJ1-1; 10 bases align to TRBD1. There are 16 residues in the CDR3. The V and J ends lost 3 bases and 4 bases, in that order; junction bases with no gene match: 11. CDR1 and CDR2 (germline): GTSNPN, SVGIG (reference sequence). This CDR3 is CAWRPMTGGAGTEAFF. The DNA for the CDR3 is TGTGCCTGGAGACCTATGACAGGGGGCGCAGGCACTGAAGCTTTCTTT.

The gene calls are TRBV24-1 and TRBJ1-2; 8 nucleotides line up with TRBD1. The J segment lost 4 bases and the V segment lost 3 bases, leaving 6 bases of the junction unmatched. This CDR3 comprises 15 residues. The V gene's germline CDR1 is KGHDR and CDR2 SFDVKD. The CDR3 loop reads CATSDPQQGGYGYTF. DNA for the CDR3: TGTGCCACCAGTGATCCTCAACAGGGGGGCTATGGCTACACCTTC.

The chain joins TRBV7-6 to TRBJ2-1, with no clear D. V lost 4 bases and J lost 5, with 12 bases in between. CDR1 is SGHVS, CDR2 FNYEAQ, per germline. This CDR3 is 14 amino acids long. As DNA, the CDR3 is TGTGCCAGCAGCTACGGCGGAGCCAACAATGAGCAGTTCTTC. Its translation: CASSYGGANNEQFF. The full variable domain, completed using reference TRBV7-6 and TRBJ2-1, is GAGVSQSPRYKVTKRGQDVALRCDPISGHVSLYWYRQALGQGPEFLTYFNYEAQQDKSGLPNDRFSAERPEGSISTLTIQRTEQRDSAMYRCASSYGGANNEQFFGPGTRLTVL.

The chain carries TRBV27 and TRBJ1-1; TRBD1 matches 8 bases. The CDR3 consists of 14 residues. Germline-derived CDR1 and CDR2 are MNHEY and SMNVEV (reference sequence). Trimming at V came to 5 bases and at J to 7 bases, leaving 9 bases not matched to a gene. The CDR3 nucleotides read TGTGCCAGCAGTCCGGACAGGGCTAGGAGTGAAGCTTTCTTT. Protein product: CASSPDRARSEAFF.

The chain employs TRBV10-3 and TRBJ1-3; tentative D call: TRBD1 (6 bases). The V end was cut by 10 bases, the J end by 4 bases, with 14 bases between. The CDR3 length is 13 residues. The germline gives CDR1 ENHRY, CDR2 SYGVKD. The CDR3 here is CATRGQRGNTIYF. CDR3 bases: TGTGCCACTCGAGGACAGAGAGGAAACACCATATATTTT.

The V gene is TRBV27, the J gene TRBJ1-6; possibly TRBD1 for D (5 bases). The CDR3 runs 16 residues. Germline-derived CDR1 and CDR2 are MNHEY and SMNVEV (reference sequence). V lost 4 bases and J lost 9, with 19 bases in between. Here the CDR3 DNA reads TGTGCCAGCAGTTACCGGGGGTATAGCGAGGGTTCACCCCTCCACTTT. Amino acids: CASSYRGYSEGSPLHF.

The V gene is TRBV2, the J gene TRBJ2-1; 12 nucleotides line up with TRBD1. The CDR3 is 14 amino acids. V was clipped by 9 bases and J by 8 bases; unmatched bases: 8. CDR1 and CDR2 (germline): SNHLY, FYNNEI. The CDR3: CARPRDRGRDEQFF. Here the CDR3 DNA reads TGTGCCAGACCTCGGGACAGGGGGCGTGATGAGCAGTTCTTC.

The V call is TRBV29-1, the J call TRBJ2-3, with TRBD1 matching over 8 bases. V lost 4 bases and J lost 2; bases outside the gene matches: 2. CDR1 SQVTM and CDR2 ANQGSEA come from the germline V gene. The CDR3 is 13 amino acids. The CDR3 is CSVAGQVTDTQYF. Written as DNA, the CDR3 is TGCAGCGTTGCGGGACAGGTCACAGATACGCAGTATTTT.

The rearrangement links TRBV7-9 to TRBJ1-4; TRBD1 might be the D (5 bases). Between the trimmed V and J ends, which lost 6 bases and 4 bases, there was a span of 21 bases. The CDR3 covers 17 residues. Germline values: CDR1 SEHNR, CDR2 FQNEAQ (reference sequence). The CDR3 region is CASRAQGSHTINEKLFF. CDR3 in DNA: TGTGCCAGCAGGGCGCAGGGCTCACACACGATTAATGAAAAACTGTTTTTT.